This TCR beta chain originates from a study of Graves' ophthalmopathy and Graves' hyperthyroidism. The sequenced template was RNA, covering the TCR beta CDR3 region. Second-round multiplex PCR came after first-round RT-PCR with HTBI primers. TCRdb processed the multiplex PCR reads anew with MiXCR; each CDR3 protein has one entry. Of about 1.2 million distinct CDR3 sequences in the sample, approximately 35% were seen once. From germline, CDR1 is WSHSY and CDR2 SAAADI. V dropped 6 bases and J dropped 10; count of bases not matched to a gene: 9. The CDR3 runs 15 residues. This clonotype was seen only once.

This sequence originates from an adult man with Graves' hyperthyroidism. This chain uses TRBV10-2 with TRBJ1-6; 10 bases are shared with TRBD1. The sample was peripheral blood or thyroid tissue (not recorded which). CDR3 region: CASSQTGGEYSPLHF. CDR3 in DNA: TGCGCCAGCAGCCAGACAGGGGGCGAGTACTCACCCCTCCACTTT.